The 8 T cell receptor beta chains listed next were all sequenced from one sample in a study of blood T cell repertoires in COVID-19. Assay used: immunoSEQ multiplex PCR; TCRdb lists only in-frame clones, some missing. The data show around 180,000 clones, with approximately 85% seen just once and 6.5% to 7.5% held by the top ten. Sequencing was done on a sample of peripheral blood. These receptors were collected from an elderly man with COVID-19, enrolled during active disease.

The table lists this clone with a few counts. This rearrangement joins TRBV11-2 to TRBJ1-1, with 9 positions matching TRBD1. CDR1 is SGHAT and CDR2 is FQNNGV in the germline V gene. With 5 bases clipped from V and 3 bases from J, the junction kept 10 bases outside the gene matches. This CDR3 is built from 16 residues. The CDR3 nucleotides read TGTGCCAGCAGCCTTACAGGGGGCTTGGTGGACACTGAAGCTTTCTTT. Its protein product is CASSLTGGLVDTEAFF.

This clone showed up just once. The chain joins TRBV13 to TRBJ2-1, with 10 nucleotides matching TRBD2. Germline-derived CDR1 and CDR2 are PRHDT and FYEKMQ (reference sequence). Unmatched junction bases numbered 12, after V lost 4 bases and J lost 6 bases. The CDR3 length is 17 residues. CDR3 nucleotide sequence: TGTGCCAGCAGCTCGTATACTAGCGGGGCGTCGACCAATGAGCAGTTCTTC. Amino acids: CASSSYTSGASTNEQFF.

The V and J genes are TRBV10-3 and TRBJ1-2; a possible D gene is TRBD1 (6 bases). V shed 5 bases and J shed 2 bases, with 12 bases lying between them. This CDR3 spans 14 amino acids. The V gene's germline CDR1 is ENHRY and CDR2 SYGVKD. The CDR3 DNA reads TGTGCCATCAGTCGACAGGACGACAACTATGGCTACACCTTC. Protein product: CAISRQDDNYGYTF.

The chain recombines TRBV7-2 with TRBJ1-5; D unresolved. The CDR3 length is 14 residues. V was trimmed by 5 bases and J by 0 bases, leaving 8 bases between them. Looked up from germline, CDR1 is SGHTA and CDR2 is FQGNSA. The CDR3 region has the DNA TGTGCCAGCAGCCCACAGACTAGCAATCAGCCCCAGCATTTT. This translates into CASSPQTSNQPQHF.

The chain employs TRBV6-5 and TRBJ1-1, with 7 bases matching TRBD1. Looked up from germline, CDR1 is MNHEY and CDR2 is SVGAGI. The J segment lost 7 bases and the V segment lost 2 bases, leaving 4 bases of the junction unmatched. CDR3 length: 13 residues. The CDR3 protein is CASSYRGLGEAFF. In DNA, the CDR3 is TGTGCCAGCAGTTACAGGGGGCTCGGTGAAGCTTTCTTT.

A few counts support this clone. The chain joins TRBV5-4 to TRBJ1-4; 8 positions agree with TRBD1. Germline lookup yields CDR1 SGHNT and CDR2 YYREEE (reference sequence). V lost 4 bases, J lost 7 bases, and 9 bases stayed unmatched. This CDR3 is 15 amino acids long. This chain's CDR3 is CASSLTGQVAEKLFF. CDR3 sequence (DNA): TGTGCCAGCAGCCTGACGGGACAGGTTGCTGAAAAACTGTTTTTT. Full variable domain (remainder filled in from reference TRBV5-4 and TRBJ1-4): ETGVTQSPTHLIKTRGQQVTLRCSSQSGHNTVSWYQQALGQGPQFIFQYYREEENGRGNFPPRFSGLQFPNYSSELNVNALELDDSALYLCASSLTGQVAEKLFFGSGTQLSVL.

The chain combines TRBV6-5 with TRBJ1-4, with 10 bases aligning to TRBD1. Germline V gives CDR1 MNHEY, CDR2 SVGAGI. Germline trimming cut 6 bases from V and 10 bases from J; bases unmatched to any gene: 11. This CDR3 contains 15 residues. The CDR3 coding sequence is TGTGCCAGCAGCTACGGGACAGGGGTGACGGTAAAACTGTTTTTT. Amino acid sequence: CASSYGTGVTVKLFF.

This sequence joins TRBV24-1 and TRBJ1-5, with D tentatively TRBD1 (6 bases). The CDR3 consists of 15 residues. The germline gives CDR1 KGHDR, CDR2 SFDVKD. Trimming cost V 5 bases and J 6 bases, with 16 bases left between them. CDR3 DNA: TGTGCCACCAGTGGAAGAGGGGGGGGAGGTCAGCCCCAGCATTTT. Its protein is CATSGRGGGGQPQHF.